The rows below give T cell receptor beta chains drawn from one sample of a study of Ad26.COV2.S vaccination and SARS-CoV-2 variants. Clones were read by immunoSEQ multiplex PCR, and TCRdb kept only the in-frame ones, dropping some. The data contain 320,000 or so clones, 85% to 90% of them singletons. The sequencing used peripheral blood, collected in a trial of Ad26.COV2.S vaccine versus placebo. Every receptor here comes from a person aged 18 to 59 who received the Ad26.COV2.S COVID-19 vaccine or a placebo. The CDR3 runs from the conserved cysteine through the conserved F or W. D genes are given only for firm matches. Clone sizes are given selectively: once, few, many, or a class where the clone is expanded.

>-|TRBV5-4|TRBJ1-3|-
TGTGCCAGCAGCCCGGTACCAGGGAAGGGTGGAAACACCATATATTTT
CASSPVPGKGGNTIYF
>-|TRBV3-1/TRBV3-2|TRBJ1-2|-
TGTGCCAGCAGCCAAGATCGGCGGGGGAGAGGAGATGGCTACACCTTC
CASSQDRRGRGDGYTF
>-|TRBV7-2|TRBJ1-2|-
TGTGCCAGCAGCTTCGACGGGACTTTCTATGGCTACACCTTC
CASSFDGTFYGYTF
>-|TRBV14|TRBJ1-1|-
TGTGCCAGCAGCCATTCTGGACAGACAAGTGAAGCTTTCTTT
CASSHSGQTSEAFF
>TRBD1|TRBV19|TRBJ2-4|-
TGTGCCAGTAGTCCCGGCACAGGGGGTGTAGCCAAAAACATTCAGTACTTC
CASSPGTGGVAKNIQYF
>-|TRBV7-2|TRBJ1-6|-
TGTGCCAGCAGCTTGGGTCAAGTACCTCTCTACCCCTATAATTCACCCCTCCACTTT
CASSLGQVPLYPYNSPLHF
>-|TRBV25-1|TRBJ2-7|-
TGTGCCAGCAGTGGTGTGGCAGGGTCCTACGAGCAGTACTTC
CASSGVAGSYEQYF
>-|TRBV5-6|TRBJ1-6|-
TGTGCCAGCAGCTTGGTCCAGAAAGGTTCACCCCTCCACTTT
CASSLVQKGSPLHF
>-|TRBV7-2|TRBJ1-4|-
TGTGCCAGCAGCTTAGTCGCGGGGGAAAAACTGTTTTTT
CASSLVAGEKLFF
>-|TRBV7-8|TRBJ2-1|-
TGTGCCAGCAGCTTATCAGGGGTATCCAATGAGCAGTTCTTC
CASSLSGVSNEQFF
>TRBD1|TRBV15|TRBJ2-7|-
TGTGCCACCAGCAGACCCACCCCTCGACAGGGGGCCTACGAGCAGTACTTC
CATSRPTPRQGAYEQYF
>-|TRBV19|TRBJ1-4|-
TGTGCCAGTAGTTTAGGAGGTGGCAGGACGGCAACTAATGAAAAACTGTTTTTT
CASSLGGGRTATNEKLFF
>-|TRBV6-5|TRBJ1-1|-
TGTGCCAGCAGTCAGCGCCGGTGGGGCACTGAAGCTTTCTTT
CASSQRRWGTEAFF
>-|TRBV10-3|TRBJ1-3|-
TGTGCCATCAGTGTCCACGTCGGGGACACCATATATTTT
CAISVHVGDTIYF
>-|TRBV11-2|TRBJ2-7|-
TGTGCCAGCAGCTTACTCAGGTCCTACGAGCAGTACTTC
CASSLLRSYEQYF
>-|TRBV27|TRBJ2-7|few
TGTGCCAGCAGTTACAGGGCTACCTCCTACGAGCAGTACTTC
CASSYRATSYEQYF
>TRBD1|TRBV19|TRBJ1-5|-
TGTGCCAGTAGTATAGGACAGGGCGGACAGCCCCAGCATTTT
CASSIGQGGQPQHF
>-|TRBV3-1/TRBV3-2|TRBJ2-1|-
TGTGCCAGCAGCCAAGATCGTGCTAGACGGTTCTTC
CASSQDRARRFF
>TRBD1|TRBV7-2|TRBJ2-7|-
TGTGCCAGCAGCTTTCGAACCGGGACAGTGGCCTACGAGCAGTACTTC
CASSFRTGTVAYEQYF